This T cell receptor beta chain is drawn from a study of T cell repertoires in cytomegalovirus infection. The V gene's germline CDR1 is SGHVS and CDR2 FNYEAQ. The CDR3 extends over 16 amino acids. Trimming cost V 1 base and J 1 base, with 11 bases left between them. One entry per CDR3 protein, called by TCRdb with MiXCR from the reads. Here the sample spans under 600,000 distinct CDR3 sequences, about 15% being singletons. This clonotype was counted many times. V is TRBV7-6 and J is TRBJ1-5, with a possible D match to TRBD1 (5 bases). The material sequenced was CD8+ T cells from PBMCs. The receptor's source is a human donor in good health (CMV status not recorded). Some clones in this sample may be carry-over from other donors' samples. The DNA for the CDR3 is TGTGCCAGCAGCTTAGGAAGTTCAGGGAGCAATCAGCCCCAGCATTTT. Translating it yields CASSLGSSGSNQPQHF.